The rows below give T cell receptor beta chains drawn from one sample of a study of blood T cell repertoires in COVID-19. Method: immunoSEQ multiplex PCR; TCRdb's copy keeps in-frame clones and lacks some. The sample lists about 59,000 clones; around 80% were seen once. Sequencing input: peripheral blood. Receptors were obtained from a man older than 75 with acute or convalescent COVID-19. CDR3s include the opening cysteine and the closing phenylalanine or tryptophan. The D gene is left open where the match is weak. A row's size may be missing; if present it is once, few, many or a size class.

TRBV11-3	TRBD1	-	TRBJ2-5	CASSWGQGKGQETQYF	TGTGCCAGCAGCTGGGGACAGGGAAAGGGGCAAGAGACCCAGTACTTC
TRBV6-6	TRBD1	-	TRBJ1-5	CASSYPDRANQPQHF	TGTGCCAGCAGTTACCCTGACAGGGCTAATCAGCCCCAGCATTTT
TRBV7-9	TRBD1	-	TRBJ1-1	CASSPPTGILAEAFF	TGTGCCAGCAGTCCCCCGACAGGGATTCTCGCTGAAGCTTTCTTT
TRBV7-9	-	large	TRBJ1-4	CASSLALNRVEKLFF	TGTGCCAGCAGCTTGGCCCTAAACAGGGTTGAAAAACTGTTTTTT
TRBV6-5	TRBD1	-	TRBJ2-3	CATSDQDRGTDTQYF	TGTGCCACCTCCGACCAGGACAGGGGCACAGATACGCAGTATTTT
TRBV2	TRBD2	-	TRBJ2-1	CASSATFLAGGSYNEQFF	TGTGCCAGCAGTGCAACATTTCTAGCGGGAGGCTCCTACAATGAGCAGTTCTTC
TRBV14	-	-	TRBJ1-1	CASSPLTEAFF	TGTGCCAGCAGCCCCTTAACTGAAGCTTTCTTT
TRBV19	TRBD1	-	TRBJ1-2	CASSPLGRGRNYGYTF	TGTGCCAGTAGTCCCCTCGGCAGGGGGCGAAACTATGGCTACACCTTC
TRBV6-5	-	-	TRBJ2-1	CAGSGETYNEQFF	TGTGCCGGTTCAGGGGAGACCTACAATGAGCAGTTCTTC
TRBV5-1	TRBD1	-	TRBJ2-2	CASSLRDRGYTGELFF	TGCGCCAGCAGCTTGCGGGACAGGGGTTACACCGGGGAGCTGTTTTTT
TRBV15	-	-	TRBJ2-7	CATSRDSGRAPYEQYF	TGTGCCACCAGCAGAGATAGCGGCAGGGCCCCCTACGAGCAGTACTTC
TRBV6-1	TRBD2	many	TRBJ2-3	CASSEGSGDTQYF	TGTGCCAGCAGTGAGGGTAGCGGGGATACGCAGTATTTT
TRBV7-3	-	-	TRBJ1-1	CASSRRQNTEAFF	TGTGCCAGCAGCCGCCGACAGAACACTGAAGCTTTCTTT
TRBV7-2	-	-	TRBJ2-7	CASSLASGPAYEQYF	TGTGCCAGCAGCTTAGCGAGCGGCCCCGCCTACGAGCAGTACTTC
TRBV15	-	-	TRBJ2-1	CATTGVGAFDEQFF	TGTGCCACTACCGGGGTGGGAGCATTTGATGAGCAGTTCTTC
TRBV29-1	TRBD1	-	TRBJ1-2	CSVGTGYGYTF	TGCAGCGTCGGGACAGGGTATGGCTACACCTTC
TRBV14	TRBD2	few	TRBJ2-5	CASSQTSGGQETQYF	TGTGCCAGCAGCCAAACGAGCGGGGGGCAAGAGACCCAGTACTTC
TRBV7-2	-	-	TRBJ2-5	CASSLRGSWQETQYF	TGTGCCAGCAGCCTCCGGGGGTCTTGGCAAGAGACCCAGTACTTC
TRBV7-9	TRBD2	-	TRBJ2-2	CASSLMLAGGYDGELFF	TGTGCCAGCAGCTTAATGCTAGCGGGAGGTTATGACGGGGAGCTGTTTTTT
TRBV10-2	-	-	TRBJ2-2	CASSQPAGATGELFF	TGCGCCAGCAGTCAGCCGGCAGGGGCCACCGGGGAGCTGTTTTTT
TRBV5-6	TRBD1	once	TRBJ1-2	CASSPGQGNYGYTF	TGTGCCAGCAGCCCTGGACAGGGTAACTATGGCTACACCTTC
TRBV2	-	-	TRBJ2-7	CASRLNEQYF	TGTGCCAGCAGACTCAACGAGCAGTACTTC
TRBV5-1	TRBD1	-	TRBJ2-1	CASSSAGGGYEQFF	TGCGCCAGCAGCTCGGCAGGGGGCGGATATGAGCAGTTCTTC
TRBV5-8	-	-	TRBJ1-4	CASSAGTRVAEKLFF	TGTGCCAGCAGCGCCGGTACCCGGGTGGCTGAAAAACTGTTTTTT
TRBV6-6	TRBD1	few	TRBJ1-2	CAASSGGGGYTF	TGTGCCGCATCATCAGGGGGCGGGGGCTACACCTTC
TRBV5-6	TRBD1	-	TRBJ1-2	CASSLEGQGVIGYGYTF	TGTGCCAGCAGCTTGGAAGGACAGGGAGTTATTGGCTATGGCTACACCTTC
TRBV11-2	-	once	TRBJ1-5	CASSLDDGPNQPQHF	TGTGCCAGCAGCTTAGATGATGGGCCCAATCAGCCCCAGCATTTT
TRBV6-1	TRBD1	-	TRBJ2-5	CASSEAWGQGFGTQYF	TGTGCCAGCAGTGAAGCGTGGGGACAGGGATTCGGGACCCAGTACTTC
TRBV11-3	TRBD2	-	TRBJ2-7	CASSLSGAAYEQYF	TGTGCCAGCAGCTTGAGCGGGGCAGCCTACGAGCAGTACTTC
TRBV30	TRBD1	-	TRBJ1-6	CAWGTAPASYNSPLHF	TGTGCCTGGGGGACAGCTCCAGCTAGTTATAATTCACCCCTCCACTTT
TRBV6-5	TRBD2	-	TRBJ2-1	CASSVAGGNNEQFF	TGTGCCAGCAGCGTAGCGGGAGGTAACAATGAGCAGTTCTTC
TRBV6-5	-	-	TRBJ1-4	CASSSTGWTNEKLFF	TGTGCCAGCAGTAGTACAGGGTGGACTAATGAAAAACTGTTTTTT
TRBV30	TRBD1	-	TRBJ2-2	CAFLTGVNTGELFF	TGTGCCTTCCTGACAGGGGTGAACACCGGGGAGCTGTTTTTT
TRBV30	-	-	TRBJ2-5	CAWSDRTIQETQYF	TGTGCCTGGAGTGACCGGACAATCCAAGAGACCCAGTACTTC
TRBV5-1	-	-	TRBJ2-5	CASSLAGQIQETQYF	TGCGCCAGCAGCTTGGCAGGCCAGATCCAAGAGACCCAGTACTTC
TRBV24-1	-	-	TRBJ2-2	CAIARAGELFF	TGTGCCATTGCGCGCGCCGGGGAGCTGTTTTTT
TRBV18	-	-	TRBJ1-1	CASSGGMNTEAFF	TGTGCCAGCTCGGGGGGAATGAACACTGAAGCTTTCTTT
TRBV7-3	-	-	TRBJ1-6	CASSLGGHSPLHF	TGTGCCAGCAGCTTAGGCGGGCATTCACCCCTCCACTTT
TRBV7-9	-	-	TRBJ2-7	CASSLDGGSSYEQYF	TGTGCCAGCAGCTTAGATGGGGGGAGCTCCTACGAGCAGTACTTC
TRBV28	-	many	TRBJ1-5	CASSLGGGSQPQHF	TGTGCCAGCAGTTTAGGGGGAGGCTCTCAGCCCCAGCATTTT
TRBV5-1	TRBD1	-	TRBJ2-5	CASSSTGGQETQYF	TGCGCCAGCAGCTCTACAGGGGGGCAAGAGACCCAGTACTTC
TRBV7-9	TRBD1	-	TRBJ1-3	CASSLARAGGRSGNTIYF	TGTGCCAGCAGCTTAGCGAGGGCAGGGGGCAGGTCTGGAAACACCATATATTTT
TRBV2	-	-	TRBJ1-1	CASTSPRETEAFF	TGTGCCAGCACCTCCCCTAGGGAGACTGAAGCTTTCTTT
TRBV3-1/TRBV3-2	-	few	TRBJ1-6	CASSRGGRDNSPLHF	TGTGCCAGCAGCCGGGGGGGCCGGGATAATTCACCCCTCCACTTT
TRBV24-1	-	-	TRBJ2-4	CATSDPNEALNIQYF	TGTGCCACCAGTGATCCCAACGAGGCCCTAAACATTCAGTACTTC
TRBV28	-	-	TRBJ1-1	CASRGTLRTTEAFF	TGTGCCAGCAGAGGGACTCTGAGGACAACTGAAGCTTTCTTT
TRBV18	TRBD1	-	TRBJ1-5	CASSPMRTGSNQPQHF	TGTGCCAGCTCCCCGATGCGGACAGGGAGCAATCAGCCCCAGCATTTT
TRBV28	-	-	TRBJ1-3	CASSLFRRAGRYSPGNTIYF	TGTGCCAGCAGTTTATTTCGGCGGGCAGGGAGGTACTCCCCTGGAAACACCATATATTTT
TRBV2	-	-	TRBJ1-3	CASSETSMISGNTIYF	TGTGCCAGCAGTGAGACAAGTATGATTTCTGGAAACACCATATATTTT
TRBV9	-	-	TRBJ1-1	CASSVDRRTEAFF	TGTGCCAGCAGCGTAGATCGGAGGACTGAAGCTTTCTTT